The 7 T cell receptor beta chains below were found in one sample sequenced in a study of tumor-infiltrating lymphocytes in primary liver carcinoma. Unsorted whole blood served as the source of blood RNA, and germline DNA was extracted as well. TCR beta cDNA was prepared out of roughly 0.5 ug total RNA by means of a constant-region primer. Construction of TCR beta libraries relied on three successive nested multiplex PCR rounds employing slightly modified ARM-PCR. In the first two PCR rounds, TRBV1-TRBV30 forward primers were paired with a C-beta reverse primer, and each round lasted approximately 9 cycles. Each CDR3 protein is one row after TCRdb ran MiXCR on the multiplex PCR reads. The data hold almost 200,000 distinct CDR3 sequences, with less than 70% observed a single time. Sequencing input: peripheral blood. Receptor source: a woman aged 60-75 years with primary liver carcinoma and hepatitis B virus infection.

Comments on this clonotype: This may stem from a read error, because a much larger clone lies one nucleotide away. The rearrangement joins TRBV7-9 to TRBJ2-1; no definite D call. This CDR3 has 14 residues. Germline V gives CDR1 SEHNR, CDR2 FQNEAQ (reference sequence). CDR3 sequence: CASSLEANYNDQFF. In DNA, the CDR3 is TGTGCCAGCAGCTTAGAGGCCAACTACAATGATCAGTTCTTC.

This clonotype was seen at least ten times. The chain combines TRBV11-2 with TRBJ2-4; D ambiguous. Trimming pared 7 bases from V and 0 bases from J, leaving 13 bases between. Germline CDR1 reads SGHAT; CDR2 reads FQNNGV. The CDR3 is 15 amino acids. The CDR3 sequence: CASTTSAVAKNIQYF. The DNA of the CDR3 is TGTGCCAGCACCACTTCGGCGGTAGCCAAAAACATTCAGTACTTC.

This clonotype was counted at least ten times. This sequence joins TRBV28 and TRBJ2-3; 10 bases line up with TRBD1. Trimming removed 0 bases from V and 1 base from J; junction bases left unmatched: 7. Germline-derived CDR1 and CDR2 are MDHEN and SYDVKM. This CDR3 contains 18 residues. This CDR3 reads CASSLWDRGKRGTDTQYF. The CDR3 DNA is TGTGCCAGCAGTTTATGGGACAGGGGGAAGAGAGGCACAGATACGCAGTATTTT.

This clonotype was picked up a small number of times. One end of the junction fails to match germline, which may point to a read error. The J gene is TRBJ1-5, the V gene TRBV5-5; maybe TRBD1 (5 bases). There are 16 residues in the CDR3. CDR1 SGHKS and CDR2 YYEKEE come from the germline V gene (reference sequence). The CDR3 reads CASNLTPGPTGQPQHF. CDR3 nucleotides: TGTGCCAGCAACTTGACCCCGGGACCCACCGGGCAGCCCCAGCATTTT.

Worth noting for this clonotype: The conserved final phenylalanine or tryptophan is absent from the CDR3, which likely points to a read error. The rearrangement joins TRBV6-5 to TRBJ2-3; TRBD2 agrees at 7 bases. This CDR3 is 13 amino acids long. V dropped 6 bases and J dropped 10; count of bases not matched to a gene: 10. Germline CDR1 and CDR2: MNHEY and SVGAGI. In DNA form, the CDR3 reads TGTGCCAGCAGGTTGTCGACTAGCTTGTCGCAGTATTTG. Translating it yields CASRLSTSLSQYL.

CDR3 nucleotides: TGTGCCAGCAGCTTAACTAGCGTAACATTTGGGGAGCAGTACTTC. This translates into CASSLTSVTFGEQYF. V usage is TRBV5-6 and J usage is TRBJ2-7; the match to TRBD2 covers 7 bases. CDR3 length equals 15 residues. The ends lost 2 bases at V and 7 bases at J; junction bases unmatched: 12. Germline-derived CDR1 and CDR2 are SGHDT and YYEEEE.

A word on this clonotype: A read error is possible here, since a much larger clone lies one base away. The chain is built from TRBV4-1 and TRBJ2-3; 7 bases match TRBD2. Germline V gene data show CDR1 as MGHRA and CDR2 as YSYEKL. The CDR3 length is 14 residues. The CDR3 spells CASRASGSTDMQYF. CDR3 in DNA: TGCGCCAGCAGGGCTAGCGGAAGCACAGATATGCAGTATTTT.